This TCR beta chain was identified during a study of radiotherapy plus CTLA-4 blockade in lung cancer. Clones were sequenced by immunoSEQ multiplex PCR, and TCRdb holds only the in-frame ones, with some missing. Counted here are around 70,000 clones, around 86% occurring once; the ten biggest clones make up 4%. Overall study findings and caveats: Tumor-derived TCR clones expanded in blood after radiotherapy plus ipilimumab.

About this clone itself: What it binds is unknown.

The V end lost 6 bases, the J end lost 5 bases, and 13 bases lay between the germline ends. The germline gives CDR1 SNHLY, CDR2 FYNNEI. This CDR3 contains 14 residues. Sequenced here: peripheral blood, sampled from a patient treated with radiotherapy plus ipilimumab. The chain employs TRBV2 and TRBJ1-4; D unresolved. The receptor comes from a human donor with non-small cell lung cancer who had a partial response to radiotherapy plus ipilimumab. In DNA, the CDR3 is TGTGCCAGCAGCGGCAACGGAGAGAATGAAAAACTGTTTTTT. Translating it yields CASSGNGENEKLFF.